The 14 T cell receptor beta chains below were found in one sample sequenced in a study of graft-versus-host responses after intestinal transplantation. The antigens these receptors bind are not known. Method: immunoSEQ multiplex PCR; TCRdb's copy keeps in-frame clones and lacks some. The sample contains about 130,000 clones, around 90% of which appear only once. Sequences were derived from unstimulated CD4+ T cells sorted from spleen or lymph node cells, sampled before intestinal transplant. The receptor source for this set is a human donor who received an intestinal transplant.

This clone was seen only a few times. The same CDR3 is also encoded by other DNA sequences in this sample. V and J are TRBV28 and TRBJ1-1; D is ambiguous. CDR1 and CDR2 from the germline V gene are MDHEN and SYDVKM. The CDR3 loop spans 16 amino acids. Trimming left V 3 bases short and J 5 bases short, with 19 bases between. The DNA for the CDR3 is TGTGCCAGCAGTTTGAGGGCAGGAAGGTTGGGAACTGAAGCTTTCTTT. Amino acids: CASSLRAGRLGTEAFF.

The chain recombines TRBV19 with TRBJ2-3, with 7 positions matching TRBD1. This CDR3 has 15 residues. V lost 3 bases and J lost 2; bases outside the gene matches: 5. Per the germline V gene, CDR1 is LNHDA and CDR2 is SQIVND (reference sequence). CDR3 amino acids: CASSILTGSTDTQYF. The CDR3 DNA follows: TGTGCCAGTAGTATCCTGACAGGGTCCACAGATACGCAGTATTTT.

The rearrangement uses TRBV27 and TRBJ2-1; 11 bases agree with TRBD2. The trim removed 2 bases at V and 9 bases at J, leaving 6 bases unmatched. The germline CDR1 and CDR2 sequences are MNHEY and SMNVEV (reference sequence). The CDR3 length is 15 residues. CDR3 amino acids: CASSLLAGGGGEQFF. For the CDR3, the DNA is TGTGCCAGCAGTTTACTAGCGGGAGGAGGGGGTGAGCAGTTCTTC.

The V and J genes are TRBV9 and TRBJ2-1; tentative D call: TRBD2 (5 bases). Germline CDR1 and CDR2: SGDLS and YYNGEE. V shed 2 bases and J shed 3 bases, with 15 bases lying between them. The CDR3 loop spans 16 amino acids. The CDR3 region is CASSVLGLANYNEQFF. CDR3 bases: TGTGCCAGCAGCGTCCTCGGCTTAGCGAACTACAATGAGCAGTTCTTC.

The rearrangement uses TRBV6-1 and TRBJ2-1; the D gene is possibly TRBD2 (6 bases). Germline V gene lookup returns CDR1 MNHNS and CDR2 SASEGT. Trimming shortened V by 2 bases and J by 0 bases, and 11 bases separated the two germline ends. This CDR3 has 16 amino acids. CDR3 sequence (DNA): TGTGCCAGCAGTGAATTACGGGGGTACTCCTACAATGAGCAGTTCTTC. Translating it yields CASSELRGYSYNEQFF.

This sequence joins TRBV10-3 and TRBJ1-1; possibly TRBD1 for D (6 bases). CDR3 length equals 14 residues. Germline values: CDR1 ENHRY, CDR2 SYGVKD. With 6 bases removed from V and 4 bases from J, the gap between germline ends came to 15 bases. The CDR3 loop reads CAISGGGGPTEAFF. The CDR3 DNA is TGTGCCATCAGCGGTGGTGGGGGGCCCACTGAAGCTTTCTTT.

The chain joins TRBV11-2 to TRBJ2-1; TRBD1 aligns across 10 bases. CDR1 is SGHAT and CDR2 is FQNNGV in the germline V gene. The CDR3 has 14 residues. J was trimmed by 6 bases and V by 1 base; bases with no gene match: 0. The CDR3 DNA follows: TGTGCCAGCAGCTTAGGACAGGGGGCCAATGAGCAGTTCTTC. Translating it yields CASSLGQGANEQFF. Combining the CDR3 with reference TRBV11-2 and TRBJ2-1 gives the whole variable domain EAGVAQSPRYKIIEKRQSVAFWCNPISGHATLYWYQQILGQGPKLLIQFQNNGVVDDSQLPKDRFSAERLKGVDSTLKIQPAKLEDSAVYLCASSLGQGANEQFFGPGTRLTVL.

V is TRBV6-5 and J is TRBJ2-7; 12 bases are a match to TRBD2. V shed 8 bases and J 7 bases; nucleotides not matched to a gene: 12. This CDR3 comprises 15 residues. Germline V gene data show CDR1 as MNHEY and CDR2 as SVGAGI. This chain's CDR3 is CASSQTSGSAKEQYF. The CDR3 DNA reads as TGTGCCAGCTCCCAGACTAGCGGGAGTGCAAAAGAGCAGTACTTC.

The chain couples TRBV10-3 to TRBJ1-2; the match to TRBD1 covers 9 bases. V lost 0 bases to trimming and J lost 7 bases; unmatched junction nucleotides: 6. CDR1 is ENHRY and CDR2 is SYGVKD in the germline V gene. This CDR3 comprises 15 residues. This CDR3 reads CAISESGQGGGGYTF. The CDR3 bases are TGTGCCATCAGTGAGTCGGGACAGGGCGGGGGTGGCTACACCTTC.

V and J are TRBV19 and TRBJ2-1; unclear D gene. The CDR3 consists of 14 residues. V dropped 3 bases and J dropped 10 bases, with 16 bases sitting between them. CDR1 LNHDA and CDR2 SQIVND come from the germline V gene (reference sequence). The DNA of the CDR3 is TGTGCCAGTAGTATCTCCCCTGACATTACGGAGCAGTTCTTC. Amino acid sequence: CASSISPDITEQFF.

This chain connects TRBV2 to TRBJ2-5, with TRBD1 matching over 7 bases. Germline values: CDR1 SNHLY, CDR2 FYNNEI. The CDR3 spans 13 residues. J gave up 2 bases and V 8 bases, and 5 bases lay outside the gene matches. The CDR3 sequence is CASGTDFQETQYF. The CDR3 coding sequence is TGTGCCAGCGGGACAGACTTTCAAGAGACCCAGTACTTC.

The chain links TRBV5-6 to TRBJ2-5; 8 bases are shared with TRBD1. This CDR3 is built from 15 residues. The germline V gene encodes CDR1 SGHDT and CDR2 YYEEEE. Trimming cost V 3 bases and J 2 bases; bases outside gene matches: 6. The CDR3 protein is CASSSGGGRQETQYF. The CDR3 DNA is TGTGCCAGCAGCTCAGGGGGCGGCAGACAAGAGACCCAGTACTTC.

The chain carries TRBV9 and TRBJ2-6; D may match TRBD1 or TRBD2 (8 bases each). The CDR3 is 18 amino acids. The germline V gene encodes CDR1 SGDLS and CDR2 YYNGEE. Trimming took off 1 base at V and 0 bases at J, with 14 bases between the two ends. The CDR3 DNA is TGTGCCAGCAGCGTAAACAGGGGGACTAGCTCTGGGGCCAACGTCCTGACTTTC. Translating gives CASSVNRGTSSGANVLTF.

This chain links TRBV6-1 with TRBJ1-5; D is uncertain. Per germline, CDR1 MNHNS and CDR2 SASEGT. Trimming took 4 bases from V and 0 from J, leaving 10 bases between them. The CDR3 loop spans 15 amino acids. The CDR3 DNA sequence: TGTGCCAGCAGTGGGGTAATCCCTAGCAATCAGCCCCAGCATTTT. It specifies CASSGVIPSNQPQHF.